This TCR beta chain is from a study of post-analysis software for immune sequencing data. The table lists this clonotype with a few counts. The target antigen is unknown. Built from TCR beta cDNA, the libraries had unique molecular identifiers in them. Each batch of about 0.95 to 11 million T cells produced roughly 500,000 cDNA molecules. Using its own MiXCR run on the PCR reads, TCRdb lists one record per CDR3 protein. The sample contains 700,000 to 800,000 distinct CDR3 sequences, 25% to 30% of which appear only once. The germline gives CDR1 LGHNA, CDR2 YSLEER. The CDR3 sequence is 15 residues long. Trimming cost V 1 base and J 8 bases, with 17 bases left between them. Points from the study as a whole: There were a handful of TRBV segments more frequent in patients than controls, and TRBV5-6, TRBV5-1 and TRBV20-1 were among them. Samples prepared in the same batch strongly co-clustered by F measure.

The rearrangement uses TRBV4-3 and TRBJ1-2; D may be TRBD1 (5 bases). Material: blood. The receptor comes from a girl between 5 and 17 years old with multiple sclerosis. The CDR3 bases are TGCGCCAGCAGCCAAGGGTTACAGTCGCGGGGCGGCTACACCTTC. It is translated as CASSQGLQSRGGYTF.